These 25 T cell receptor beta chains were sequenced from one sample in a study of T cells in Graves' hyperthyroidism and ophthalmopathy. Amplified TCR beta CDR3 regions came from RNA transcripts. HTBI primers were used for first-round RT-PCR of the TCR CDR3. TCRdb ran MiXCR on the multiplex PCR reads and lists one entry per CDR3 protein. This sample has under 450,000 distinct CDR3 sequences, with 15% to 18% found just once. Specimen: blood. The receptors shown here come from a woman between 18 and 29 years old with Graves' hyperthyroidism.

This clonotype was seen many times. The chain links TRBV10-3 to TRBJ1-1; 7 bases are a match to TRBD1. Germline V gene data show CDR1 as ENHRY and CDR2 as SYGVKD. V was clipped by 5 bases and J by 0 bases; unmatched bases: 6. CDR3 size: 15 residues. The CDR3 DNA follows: TGTGCCATCAGTCCAGGGACAGCAGTGAACACTGAAGCTTTCTTT. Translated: CAISPGTAVNTEAFF.

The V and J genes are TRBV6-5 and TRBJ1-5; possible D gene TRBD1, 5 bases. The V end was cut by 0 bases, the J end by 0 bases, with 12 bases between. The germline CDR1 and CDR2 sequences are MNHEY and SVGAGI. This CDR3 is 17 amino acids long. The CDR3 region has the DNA TGTGCCAGCAGTTACTCGAATGGGGGTTCTAGCAATCAGCCCCAGCATTTT. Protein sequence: CASSYSNGGSSNQPQHF.

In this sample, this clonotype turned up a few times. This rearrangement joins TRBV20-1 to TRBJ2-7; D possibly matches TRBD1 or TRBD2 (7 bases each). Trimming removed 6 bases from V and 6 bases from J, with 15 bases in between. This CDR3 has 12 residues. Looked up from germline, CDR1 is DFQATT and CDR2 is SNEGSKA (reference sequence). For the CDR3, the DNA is TGCAGTGCCCAGGCCAGGGGGGGCGAGCAGTACTTC. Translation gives CSAQARGGEQYF.

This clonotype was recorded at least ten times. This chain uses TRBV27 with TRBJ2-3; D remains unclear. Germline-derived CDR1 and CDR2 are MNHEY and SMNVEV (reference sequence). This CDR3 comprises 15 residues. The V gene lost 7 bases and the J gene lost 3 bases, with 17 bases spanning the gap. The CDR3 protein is CASTPTGLGTDTQYF. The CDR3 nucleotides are TGTGCCAGCACCCCGACTGGGCTGGGGACAGATACGCAGTATTTT.

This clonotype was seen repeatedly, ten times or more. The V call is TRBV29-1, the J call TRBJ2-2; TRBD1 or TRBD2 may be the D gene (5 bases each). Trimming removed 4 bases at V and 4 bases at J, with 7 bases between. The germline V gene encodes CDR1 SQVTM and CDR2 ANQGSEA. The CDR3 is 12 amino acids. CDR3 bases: TGCAGCGTTGTGAGGGGCACCGGGGAGCTGTTTTTT. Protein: CSVVRGTGELFF.

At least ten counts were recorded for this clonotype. For the CDR3, the DNA is TGTGCCAGCAGTCCCCGACAGGATTCGGGCTCCTACGAGCAGTACTTC. Its translation: CASSPRQDSGSYEQYF. This chain connects TRBV28 to TRBJ2-7; possibly TRBD1 for D (6 bases). Germline assignment: CDR1 MDHEN and CDR2 SYDVKM. The V end was cut by 5 bases, the J end by 0 bases, with 17 bases between. This CDR3 has 16 amino acids.

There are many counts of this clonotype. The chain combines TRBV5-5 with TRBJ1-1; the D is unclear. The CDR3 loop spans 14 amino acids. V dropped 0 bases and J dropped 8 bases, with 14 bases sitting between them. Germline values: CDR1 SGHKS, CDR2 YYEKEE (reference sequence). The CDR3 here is CASSLAIGQSEAFF. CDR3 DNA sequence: TGTGCCAGCAGCTTGGCAATCGGGCAGTCGGAAGCTTTCTTT.

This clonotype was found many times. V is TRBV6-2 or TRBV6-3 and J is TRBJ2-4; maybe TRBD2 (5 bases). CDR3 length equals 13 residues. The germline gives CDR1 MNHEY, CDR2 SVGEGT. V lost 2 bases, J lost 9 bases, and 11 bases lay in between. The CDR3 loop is CASSYGLAVIQYF. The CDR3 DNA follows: TGTGCCAGCAGTTACGGGCTAGCTGTCATTCAGTACTTC.

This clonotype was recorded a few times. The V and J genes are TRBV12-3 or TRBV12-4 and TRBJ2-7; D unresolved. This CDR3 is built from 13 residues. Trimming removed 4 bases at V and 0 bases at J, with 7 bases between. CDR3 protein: CASSSQRSYEQYF. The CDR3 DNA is TGTGCCAGCAGTTCCCAGCGCTCCTACGAGCAGTACTTC.

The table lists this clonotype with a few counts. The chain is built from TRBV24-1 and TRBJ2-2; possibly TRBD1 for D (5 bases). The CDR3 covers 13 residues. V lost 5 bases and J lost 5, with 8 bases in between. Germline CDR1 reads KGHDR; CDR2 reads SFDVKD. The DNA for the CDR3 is TGTGCCACCAGTGGTCAGGGAACCGGGGAGCTGTTTTTT. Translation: CATSGQGTGELFF.

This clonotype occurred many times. The CDR3 region is CASSPPGGFTGELFF. The CDR3 region has the DNA TGTGCCAGCAGTCCACCAGGGGGCTTCACCGGGGAGCTGTTTTTT. V usage is TRBV6-2 or TRBV6-3 and J usage is TRBJ2-2, with TRBD1 matching 8 bases. With V trimmed by 5 bases and J by 4 bases, 6 bases remained unmatched. Germline loops: CDR1 MNHEY, CDR2 SVGEGT. The CDR3 runs to 15 residues.

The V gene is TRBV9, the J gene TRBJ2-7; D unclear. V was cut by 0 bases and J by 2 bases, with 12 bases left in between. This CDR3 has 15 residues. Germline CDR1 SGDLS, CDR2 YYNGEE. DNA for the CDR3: TGTGCCAGCAGCGTAGCTCTGGGCGGTGCCTACGAGCAGTACTTC. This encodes CASSVALGGAYEQYF.

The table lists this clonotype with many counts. The CDR3 DNA follows: TGTGCCAGCAGGTATGGACAGACGAACACTGAAGCTTTCTTT. The encoded protein is CASRYGQTNTEAFF. V usage is TRBV12-3 or TRBV12-4 and J usage is TRBJ1-1, with a weak D call TRBD1 (6 bases). The CDR3 totals 14 residues. Trimming pared 6 bases from V and 1 base from J, leaving 12 bases between.

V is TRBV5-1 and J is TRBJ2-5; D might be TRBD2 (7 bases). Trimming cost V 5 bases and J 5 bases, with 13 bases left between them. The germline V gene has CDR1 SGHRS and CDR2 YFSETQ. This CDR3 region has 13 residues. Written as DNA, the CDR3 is TGCGCCAGCAGGCGGGGGCAGGGGGAGACCCAGTACTTC. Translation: CASRRGQGETQYF. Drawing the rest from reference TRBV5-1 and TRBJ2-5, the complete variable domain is KAGVTQTPRYLIKTRGQQVTLSCSPISGHRSVSWYQQTPGQGLQFLFEYFSETQRNKGNFPGRFSGRQFSNSRSEMNVSTLELGDSALYLCASRRGQGETQYFGPGTRLLVL.

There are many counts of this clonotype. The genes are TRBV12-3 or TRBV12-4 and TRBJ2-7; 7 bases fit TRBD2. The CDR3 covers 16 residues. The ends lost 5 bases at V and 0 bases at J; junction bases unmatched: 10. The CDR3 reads CASSPQGAGSSYEQYF. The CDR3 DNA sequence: TGTGCCAGCAGTCCCCAAGGAGCGGGGAGCTCCTACGAGCAGTACTTC.

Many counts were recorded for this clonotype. CDR3 sequence: CASSWDSGYSSYEQYF. CDR3 DNA sequence: TGTGCCAGCAGCTGGGATAGCGGGTACAGCTCCTACGAGCAGTACTTC. The chain uses TRBV11-1 and TRBJ2-7, with TRBD2 matching over 7 bases. J gave up 0 bases and V 4 bases, and 9 bases lay outside the gene matches. This CDR3 is built from 16 residues. CDR1 and CDR2 (germline): SGHAT, FQDESV (reference sequence).

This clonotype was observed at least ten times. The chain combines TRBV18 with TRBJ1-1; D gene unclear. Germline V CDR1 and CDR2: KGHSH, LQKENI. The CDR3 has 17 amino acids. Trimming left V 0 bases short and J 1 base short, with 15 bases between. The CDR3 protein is CASSPPGDRARNTEAFF. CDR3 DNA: TGTGCCAGCTCACCACCTGGTGATCGGGCTCGGAACACTGAAGCTTTCTTT. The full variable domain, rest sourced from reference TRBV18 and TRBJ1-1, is NAGVMQNPRHLVRRRGQEARLRCSPMKGHSHVYWYRQLPEEGLKFMVYLQKENIIDESGMPKERFSAEFPKEGPSILRIQQVVRGDSAAYFCASSPPGDRARNTEAFFGQGTRLTVV.

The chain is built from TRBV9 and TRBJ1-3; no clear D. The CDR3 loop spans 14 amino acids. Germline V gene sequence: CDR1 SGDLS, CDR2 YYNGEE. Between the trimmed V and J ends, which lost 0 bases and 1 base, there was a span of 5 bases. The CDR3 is CASSVAGSGNTIYF. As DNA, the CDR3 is TGTGCCAGCAGCGTAGCGGGGTCTGGAAACACCATATATTTT.

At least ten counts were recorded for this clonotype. Written as DNA, the CDR3 is TGTGCCAGCAGCTTAGGTATATCCCCCGGGGAGCTGTTTTTT. This codes for CASSLGISPGELFF. This chain uses TRBV7-6 with TRBJ2-2; D gene uncertain. The germline V gene encodes CDR1 SGHVS and CDR2 FNYEAQ. This CDR3 is built from 14 residues. Deletions cut 1 base from V and 6 bases from J, with 9 bases between.

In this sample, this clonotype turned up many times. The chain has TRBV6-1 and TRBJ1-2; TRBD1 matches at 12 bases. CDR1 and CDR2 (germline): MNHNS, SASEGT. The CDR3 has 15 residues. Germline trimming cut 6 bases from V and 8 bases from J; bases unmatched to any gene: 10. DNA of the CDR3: TGTGCCAGCAGACTTCTGGGGGACAGGGGGCAAGGCTACACCTTC. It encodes CASRLLGDRGQGYTF.

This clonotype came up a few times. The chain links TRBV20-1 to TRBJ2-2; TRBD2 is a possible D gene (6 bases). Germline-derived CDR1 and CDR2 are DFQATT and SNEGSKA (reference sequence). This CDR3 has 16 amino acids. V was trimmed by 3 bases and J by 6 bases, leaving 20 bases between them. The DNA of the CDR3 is TGCAGTGCTAGGAAAACCGGGACTCAGACCTCCGGGGAGCTGTTTTTT. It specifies CSARKTGTQTSGELFF.

The CDR3 loop reads CATAPYLADTDTQYF. In DNA, the CDR3 is TGTGCCACTGCCCCTTATCTAGCGGACACAGATACGCAGTATTTT. The rearrangement joins TRBV6-2 or TRBV6-3 to TRBJ2-3; 7 bases line up with TRBD2. The CDR3 totals 15 residues. With 10 bases clipped from V and 2 bases from J, the junction kept 12 bases outside the gene matches. Germline lookup yields CDR1 MNHEY and CDR2 SVGEGT.

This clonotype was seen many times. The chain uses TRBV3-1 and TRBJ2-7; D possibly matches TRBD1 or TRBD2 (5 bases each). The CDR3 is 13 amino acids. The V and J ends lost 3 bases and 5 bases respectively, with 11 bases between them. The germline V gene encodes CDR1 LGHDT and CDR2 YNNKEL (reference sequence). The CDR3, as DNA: TGTGCCAGCAGCCAGGGCAGGGAGAACGAGCAGTACTTC. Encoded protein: CASSQGRENEQYF.

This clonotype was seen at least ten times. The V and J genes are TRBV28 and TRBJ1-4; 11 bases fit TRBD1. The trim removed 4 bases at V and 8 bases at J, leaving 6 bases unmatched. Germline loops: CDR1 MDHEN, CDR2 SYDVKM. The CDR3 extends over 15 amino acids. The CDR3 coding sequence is TGTGCCAGCAGTTCGTCGGACAGGGGGCGCGAAAAACTGTTTTTT. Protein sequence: CASSSSDRGREKLFF.

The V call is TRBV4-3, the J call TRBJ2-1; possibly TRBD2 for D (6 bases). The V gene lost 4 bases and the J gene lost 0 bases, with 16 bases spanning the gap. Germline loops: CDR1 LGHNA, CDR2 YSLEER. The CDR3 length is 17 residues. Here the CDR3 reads CASSPSDSGYSYNEQFF. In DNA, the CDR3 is TGCGCCAGCAGCCCGTCCGACAGCGGGTACTCCTACAATGAGCAGTTCTTC.